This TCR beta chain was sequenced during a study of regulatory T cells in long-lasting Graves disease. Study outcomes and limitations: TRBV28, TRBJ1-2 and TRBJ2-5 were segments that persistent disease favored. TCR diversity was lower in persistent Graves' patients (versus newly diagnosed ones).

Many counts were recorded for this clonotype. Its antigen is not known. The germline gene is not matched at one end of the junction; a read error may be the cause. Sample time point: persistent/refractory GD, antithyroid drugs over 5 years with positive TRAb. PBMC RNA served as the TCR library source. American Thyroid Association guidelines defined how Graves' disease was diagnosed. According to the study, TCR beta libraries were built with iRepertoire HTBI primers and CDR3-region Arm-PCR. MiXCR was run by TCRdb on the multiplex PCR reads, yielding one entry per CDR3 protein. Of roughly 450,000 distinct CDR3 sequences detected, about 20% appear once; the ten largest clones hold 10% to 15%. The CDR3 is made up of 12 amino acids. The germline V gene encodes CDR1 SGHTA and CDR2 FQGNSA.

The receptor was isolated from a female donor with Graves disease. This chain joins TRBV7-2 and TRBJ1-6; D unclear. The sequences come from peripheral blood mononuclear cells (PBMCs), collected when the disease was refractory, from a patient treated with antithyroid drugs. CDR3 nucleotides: TGTGCCAGCAGTTTAGGGCATTCACCCCTCCACTTT. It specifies CASSLGHSPLHF.